These 18 T cell receptor beta chains were all obtained from the same sample, sequenced in a study of beta chain features in type 1 diabetes. The sequenced template was cDNA made from the entire isolated RNA. Some clones are missing from TCRdb's copy, which holds only in-frame ones; the method was immunoSEQ multiplex PCR. This sample has about 250,000 clones, with over 12% found just once. Input material: naive CD4+ T cells from blood. The receptors come from a woman in her 40s in good health.

This clone appeared a few times. This sequence joins TRBV2 and TRBJ1-4; the D is unclear. Between the trimmed V and J ends, which lost 6 bases and 0 bases, there was a span of 11 bases. Per germline, CDR1 SNHLY and CDR2 FYNNEI. The CDR3 contains 15 residues. This CDR3 reads CASREAAATNEKLFF. The DNA of the CDR3 is TGTGCCAGCAGGGAGGCAGCTGCAACTAATGAAAAACTGTTTTTT.

The sample holds a few counts of this clone. The chain recombines TRBV4-1 with TRBJ2-6, with 8 nucleotides matching TRBD1. Germline CDR1 MGHRA, CDR2 YSYEKL. Losses at the gene ends were 3 bases for V and 0 bases for J; bases not matched to a gene: 7. This CDR3 is 18 amino acids long. CDR3 sequence reads: CASSQPGTGVSGANVLTF. In DNA form, the CDR3 reads TGCGCCAGCAGCCAGCCCGGGACAGGCGTCTCTGGGGCCAACGTCCTGACTTTC.

J is TRBJ2-2 and V is TRBV23-1; D is possibly TRBD2 (7 bases). TRBV23-1 is an open reading frame whose function is uncertain. The length of the CDR3 is 16 residues. Trimming cost V 2 bases and J 6 bases, with 16 bases left between them. CDR3 DNA sequence: TGCGCCAGCAGTCAACGGGGAGGGGGGCTATCCGGGGAGCTGTTTTTT. This translates into CASSQRGGGLSGELFF.

This clone was found a few times. The rearrangement joins TRBV6-4 to TRBJ1-1; 7 nucleotides match TRBD1. In germline, CDR1 is MRHNA, CDR2 SNTAGT. J lost 3 bases, V lost 4 bases, and 5 bases had no gene match. The CDR3 is 14 amino acids. The CDR3 DNA reads as TGTGCCAGCAGTGCGTCCGGGACAGACACTGAAGCTTTCTTT. Encoded protein: CASSASGTDTEAFF.

V is TRBV28 and J is TRBJ2-5; TRBD2 agrees at 7 bases. J gave up 4 bases and V 4 bases, and 6 bases lay outside the gene matches. The CDR3 sequence is 14 residues long. Germline V gene sequence: CDR1 MDHEN, CDR2 SYDVKM. The CDR3 DNA reads as TGTGCCAGCAGTTCGACCCCGGGAGGAGAGACCCAGTACTTC. This gives the protein CASSSTPGGETQYF.

This clone was seen only a few times. The rearrangement links TRBV6-1 to TRBJ1-1, with a possible D match to TRBD1 (6 bases). The CDR3 is 16 residues long. Germline V lookup: CDR1 MNHNS, CDR2 SASEGT. V was cut by 4 bases and J by 3 bases, with 18 bases left in between. The CDR3 spells CASSGRVAGVHTEAFF. CDR3 DNA sequence: TGTGCCAGCAGTGGCAGGGTGGCAGGGGTGCACACTGAAGCTTTCTTT.

The table lists this clone with a few counts. The V and J genes are TRBV6-6 and TRBJ2-2; 10 positions match TRBD2. Germline-derived CDR1 and CDR2 are MNHNY and SVGAGI (reference sequence). Trimming took 5 bases from V and 1 from J; bases not matched to a gene: 4. The CDR3 is made up of 16 amino acids. The CDR3, as DNA: TGTGCCAGCAGTATTCGGACTAGCGGGAACACCGGGGAGCTGTTTTTT. Its protein product is CASSIRTSGNTGELFF.

This clone was seen a handful of times. V gene TRBV4-1 combines with J gene TRBJ1-3; tentative D call: TRBD1 (5 bases). The CDR3 covers 16 residues. Trimming cost V 6 bases and J 0 bases, with 15 bases left between them. Per the germline V gene, CDR1 is MGHRA and CDR2 is YSYEKL. The CDR3, as DNA: TGCGCCAGCAGTGTTCCCTCAGGGCCCTCTGGAAACACCATATATTTT. Protein sequence: CASSVPSGPSGNTIYF.

Written as DNA, the CDR3 is TGTGCCAGCAGGGGAGGGACCGGGGAGCTGTTTTTT. It is translated as CASRGGTGELFF. The rearrangement links TRBV6-5 to TRBJ2-2, with 7 bases aligning to TRBD2. The CDR3 sequence is 12 residues long. The germline gives CDR1 MNHEY, CDR2 SVGAGI. J was trimmed by 5 bases and V by 6 bases; bases with no gene match: 0.

CDR3 sequence (DNA): TGTGCCAGCAGCTTCCCGGGGACAGGGGTCAATGAGCAGTTCTTC. It encodes CASSFPGTGVNEQFF. The chain joins TRBV7-2 to TRBJ2-1; 10 nucleotides match TRBD1. CDR3 size: 15 residues. V shed 3 bases, J shed 6 bases, and the junction held 5 bases outside the gene matches. CDR1 is SGHTA, CDR2 FQGNSA, per germline.

The rearrangement uses TRBV5-1 and TRBJ2-7, with 11 bases fitting TRBD2. The CDR3 totals 16 residues. V was pared by 0 bases and J by 2 bases, with 4 bases of the junction left unmatched. The germline V gene has CDR1 SGHRS and CDR2 YFSETQ. CDR3: CASSLVGTSGTYEQYF. The CDR3 DNA follows: TGCGCCAGCAGCTTGGTTGGGACTAGCGGCACCTACGAGCAGTACTTC.

The chain couples TRBV6-1 to TRBJ2-2; possibly TRBD1 for D (5 bases). Looked up from germline, CDR1 is MNHNS and CDR2 is SASEGT. V lost 3 bases, J lost 6 bases, and 11 bases lay in between. This CDR3 comprises 14 residues. The CDR3, as DNA: TGTGCCAGCAGTGACACAGGTTCGGCCGGGGAGCTGTTTTTT. This sequence encodes CASSDTGSAGELFF.

Details on this clone: This sample also contains other DNA sequences that code for the same CDR3. The CDR3 protein is CASSSGVNTEAFF. The CDR3, as DNA: TGCGCCAGCAGCTCAGGGGTGAACACTGAAGCTTTCTTT. V is TRBV5-1 and J is TRBJ1-1; the D gene is possibly TRBD1 (6 bases). The CDR3 is made up of 13 amino acids. Trimming removed 3 bases at V and 0 bases at J, with 6 bases between. Germline V gene lookup returns CDR1 SGHRS and CDR2 YFSETQ.

The chain employs TRBV19 and TRBJ1-2; 8 bases match TRBD1. This CDR3 comprises 13 residues. Unmatched junction bases numbered 8, after V lost 6 bases and J lost 8 bases. From germline, CDR1 is LNHDA and CDR2 SQIVND (reference sequence). The CDR3 DNA sequence: TGTGCCAGTAGAGACGACAGGGGAGACGGCTACACCTTC. Translated: CASRDDRGDGYTF.

In nucleotides, the CDR3 is TGTGCCAGCTCCCCGACAGGGGCGTCGAACACTGAAGCTTTCTTT. Its translation is CASSPTGASNTEAFF. The chain recombines TRBV18 with TRBJ1-1; 8 positions match TRBD1. This CDR3 is built from 15 residues. The germline gives CDR1 KGHSH, CDR2 LQKENI. V shed 6 bases, J shed 1 base, and the junction held 7 bases outside the gene matches.

V is TRBV5-4 and J is TRBJ2-7, with TRBD1 identical over 12 bases. With V trimmed by 4 bases and J by 2 bases, 7 bases remained unmatched. The germline CDR1 and CDR2 sequences are SGHNT and YYREEE (reference sequence). The CDR3 has 16 residues. Written as DNA, the CDR3 is TGTGCCAGCAGCCTCCCCGGGACAGGGGGCGCCTACGAGCAGTACTTC. Residues: CASSLPGTGGAYEQYF.

J is TRBJ2-3 and V is TRBV9, with 8 bases matching TRBD2. Germline CDR1 SGDLS, CDR2 YYNGEE. V was clipped by 0 bases and J by 0 bases; unmatched bases: 6. This CDR3 region has 17 residues. CDR3 residues: CASSVDPLAASTDTQYF. The CDR3 DNA is TGTGCCAGCAGCGTAGACCCACTAGCGGCTAGCACAGATACGCAGTATTTT.

CDR3: CATPRANYGYTF. The DNA of the CDR3 is TGTGCCACCCCACGGGCTAACTATGGCTACACCTTC. V and J are TRBV19 and TRBJ1-2; no clear D. V dropped 10 bases and J dropped 0 bases, with 9 bases sitting between them. Germline V CDR1 and CDR2: LNHDA, SQIVND (reference sequence). This CDR3 has 12 residues.